These T cell receptor beta chains were read from a single sample in a study of PD-1 blockade in classical Hodgkin lymphoma. Method: immunoSEQ multiplex PCR; TCRdb's copy keeps in-frame clones and lacks some. This table holds over 20,000 clones, approximately 80% found once. The sample consisted of peripheral blood mononuclear cells (PBMCs), taken at baseline. Receptor source: a human donor with classical Hodgkin lymphoma. Each CDR3 is given with its conserved first and last residue. A D gene is named only where the DNA matches it firmly. Clone size is not always given. Where it is, it says once, few, many or a class for expanded clones.

>TRBV7-9|-|-|TRBJ1-1
CASSLHRHTTPLNTEAFF
TGTGCCAGCAGCTTACATCGACATACTACTCCCTTGAACACTGAAGCTTTCTTT
>TRBV7-8|-|-|TRBJ2-3
CASSLNVDLDTQYF
TGTGCCAGCAGCTTAAACGTCGATCTAGATACGCAGTATTTT
>TRBV6-6|-|-|TRBJ2-1
CASKTLKGVAEQFF
TGTGCCAGCAAAACACTGAAGGGGGTCGCTGAGCAGTTCTTC
>TRBV29-1|TRBD1|-|TRBJ2-2
CSVETTGGPIGTGELFF
TGCAGCGTTGAAACGACAGGGGGCCCGATCGGCACCGGGGAGCTGTTTTTT
>TRBV4-2|-|once|TRBJ2-6
CASSFPGRGVFSGANVLTF
TGTGCCAGCAGCTTTCCTGGCAGGGGGGTCTTCTCTGGGGCCAACGTCCTGACTTTC
>TRBV15|-|-|TRBJ1-2
CATSEYPGTRGYTF
TGTGCCACCAGCGAATACCCCGGGACACGAGGCTACACCTTC
>TRBV9|-|few|TRBJ2-2
CASSVEGAANTGELFF
TGTGCCAGCAGCGTAGAAGGGGCGGCGAACACCGGGGAGCTGTTTTTT
>TRBV5-1|-|once|TRBJ2-5
CASRLGLGGPQETQYF
TGCGCCAGCAGACTCGGTTTGGGGGGCCCTCAAGAGACCCAGTACTTC
>TRBV5-6|-|-|TRBJ1-6
CASSLAVGAAPLHF
TGTGCCAGCAGCTTGGCCGTGGGAGCGGCACCCCTCCACTTT
>TRBV5-1|TRBD1|-|TRBJ1-6
CASSSGQGRSPLHF
TGCGCCAGCAGCTCCGGACAGGGGCGTTCACCCCTCCACTTT
>TRBV19|-|-|TRBJ2-5
CASSIAVQETQYF
TGTGCCAGTAGTATTGCGGTCCAAGAGACCCAGTACTTC
>TRBV7-9|TRBD1|-|TRBJ1-3
CAIILLTGESGNTIYF
TGTGCCATCATACTTCTGACAGGGGAGTCTGGAAACACCATATATTTT
>TRBV10-3|-|-|TRBJ2-3
CAINRGPTGDTQYF
TGTGCCATCAACCGGGGCCCAACGGGGGATACGCAGTATTTT
>TRBV10-3|TRBD1|-|TRBJ2-1
CAIGRDRGYNEQFF
TGTGCCATCGGACGGGACAGGGGGTACAATGAGCAGTTCTTC
>TRBV11-2|-|-|TRBJ2-7
CASSPPGGERGEQYF
TGTGCCAGCAGCCCGCCGGGTGGGGAGAGGGGCGAGCAGTACTTC